The source of this T cell receptor beta chain is a study of blood T cell repertoires in COVID-19. Study overall: From T cells, B-cell-depleted T cells, or PBMCs came the material, which was cDNA or gDNA.

Sequencing was performed with immunoSEQ multiplex PCR; in TCRdb, only in-frame clones are kept and a portion is missing. The data hold more than 70,000 clones, with roughly 80% observed a single time. This CDR3 has 14 amino acids. Germline V CDR1 and CDR2: MNHEY, SVGEGT. Between the trimmed V and J ends, which lost 4 bases and 7 bases, there was a span of 16 bases. This receptor was identified in an elderly woman with active or convalescent COVID-19. The rearrangement links TRBV6-2 or TRBV6-3 to TRBJ1-1, with D possibly TRBD1 on 5 matching bases. The specimen was peripheral blood. The CDR3 is CASSSSTRAYEAFF. CDR3 coding DNA: TGTGCCAGCAGTTCCTCCACCAGGGCCTATGAAGCTTTCTTT.